The present entry profiles one T cell receptor beta chain with its context. The antigen remains undetermined. Unique molecular identifiers were incorporated during preparation of the TCRbeta library. TCRdb processed the PCR reads anew with MiXCR; each CDR3 protein has one entry. The sample holds about a million distinct CDR3 sequences, around 30% seen once. The source of the sample is a study of T-cell reconstitution after alpha-beta-depleted transplantation in children. Trimming pared 1 base from V and 1 base from J, leaving 11 bases between. Germline CDR1 DFQATT, CDR2 SNEGSKA (reference sequence). This CDR3 contains 14 residues. Whole-study results and caveats: Newly made T cells mostly supplied T-cell counts and diversity one year after transplant. Two months or so post-transplant, alpha-beta T cells reportedly derived from several hundred expanded graft clones. Surviving recipient T cells and intrathymic progenitors accounted for some patients' high TCRbeta diversity at day 60.

The material was PBMCs, mostly from graft donor cells, obtained 360 days after TCRalphabeta/CD19-depleted stem cell transplant. The clonotype originates from a boy less than two years old who had a stem cell transplant for SCID, so the T cells may come from the graft donor. The chain is built from TRBV20-1 and TRBJ2-7, with D uncertain. CDR3 amino acids: CSARARIRSYEQYF. The CDR3 region has the DNA TGCAGTGCTAGAGCTCGGATAAGGTCCTACGAGCAGTACTTC.